This entry lists 6 T cell receptor beta chains sequenced from one sample in a study of CD8 T cells in Susac syndrome. cDNA came from about 0.51 to 1 ug RNA primed by random hexamers. TCRdb re-called the immunoSEQ multiplex PCR reads through MiXCR, storing one row per CDR3 protein. The table records about 140,000 distinct CDR3 sequences, roughly 94% of them present only once. The source material was CD4+ T cells from PBMCs. The source of these receptors is a human donor with Susac syndrome.

The chain is built from TRBV12-3 or TRBV12-4 and TRBJ1-5, with a weak D call TRBD1 (5 bases). Deletions cut 1 base from V and 6 bases from J, with 10 bases between. CDR3 length: 14 amino acids. The DNA for the CDR3 is TGTGCCAGCAGTTTAGAGCAGGGCCGTCAGCCCCAGCATTTT. Translation gives CASSLEQGRQPQHF.

This chain joins TRBV9 and TRBJ1-2, with 11 bases identical to TRBD1. Unmatched junction bases numbered 2, after V lost 5 bases and J lost 2 bases. CDR3 length: 14 amino acids. In germline, CDR1 is SGDLS, CDR2 YYNGEE. The CDR3 coding sequence is TGTGCCAGCAGGAGGGACAGGGGGAACTATGGCTACACCTTC. Amino acids: CASRRDRGNYGYTF.

V gene TRBV5-6 combines with J gene TRBJ2-4, with a tentative D call TRBD1 (6 bases). Germline loops: CDR1 SGHDT, CDR2 YYEEEE. The CDR3 has 13 amino acids. V was shortened by 3 bases and J by 3 bases, with 7 bases between the two germline ends. For the CDR3, the DNA is TGTGCCAGCAGCTCACAGGGCAAAAACATTCAGTACTTC. Its protein is CASSSQGKNIQYF.

The V gene is TRBV2, the J gene TRBJ1-1, with TRBD1 matching 10 bases. With V trimmed by 4 bases and J by 5 bases, 4 bases remained unmatched. Germline V gene data show CDR1 as SNHLY and CDR2 as FYNNEI. This CDR3 has 14 residues. The CDR3 loop is CASSVDRGDTEAFF. DNA of the CDR3: TGTGCCAGCAGTGTGGACAGGGGGGATACTGAAGCTTTCTTT.

V is TRBV7-9 and J is TRBJ2-1, with D possibly TRBD2 on 5 matching bases. CDR1 SEHNR and CDR2 FQNEAQ come from the germline V gene (reference sequence). The CDR3 is 13 residues long. The V and J ends lost 7 bases and 9 bases respectively, with 16 bases between them. The CDR3 nucleotides are TGTGCCAGCACCCCGCCGGGGAAGGGTGAGCAGTTCTTC. Amino acid sequence: CASTPPGKGEQFF.

The table lists this clonotype with a few counts. The rearrangement links TRBV28 to TRBJ1-6; no firm D call. This CDR3 comprises 12 residues. Germline loops: CDR1 MDHEN, CDR2 SYDVKM. The ends were cut back, 3 bases at V and 8 bases at J, with 5 bases in the middle. Written as DNA, the CDR3 is TGTGCCAGCAGTTTGACGGATTCACCCCTCCACTTT. Translated, it gives CASSLTDSPLHF.